Listed below are T cell receptor beta chains from one sample, sequenced in a study of human thymus T cells. Sequencing used immunoSEQ multiplex PCR; TCRdb keeps in-frame clones, though not all of them. The sample has just over 45,000 clones, over 90% seen once. Sequencing was carried out using blood. The receptors were gathered from a girl younger than two with a congenital heart defect but otherwise immunologically healthy. Both conserved end residues are trimmed from each CDR3.

TRBJ2-5,TRBV5-4,ASSLGSQETQY
TRBJ1-1,TRBV27,ASSFPGTGAF
TRBJ2-7,TRBV2,ASSDLAGRPYEQY
TRBJ2-6,TRBV5-1,ASAGTGANVLT
TRBJ2-3,TRBV25-1,ASSRQGRRDTQY
TRBJ2-7,TRBV27,ASSLEAGSSYEQY
TRBJ2-7,TRBV5-1,ASSVPGTRYEQY
TRBJ2-7,TRBV11-2,ASSFGQRRYEQY
TRBJ2-7,TRBV10-2,ASADRGNEQY
TRBJ2-2,TRBV11-2,ASSLRVAGELF
TRBJ2-7,TRBV18,ASSRGTGEDEQY
TRBJ1-1,TRBV19,ASRNRVGNTEAF
TRBJ2-5,TRBV5-4,ASSLEGRDGETQY
TRBJ1-4,TRBV7-6,ASSSNSATNEKLF
TRBJ2-2,TRBV27,ASQGLAGTGELF
TRBJ2-7,TRBV2,ASRGTPTSYEQY
TRBJ1-2,TRBV5-4,ASSGLWVSGADGYT
TRBJ1-2,TRBV5-4,ASSTGNYGYT
TRBJ1-5,TRBV10-3,AISITGGTQPQH
TRBJ1-2,TRBV6-1,AGTVQGARGYT
TRBJ2-7,TRBV5-6,ASSLAGGSEQY
TRBJ2-4,TRBV7-3,ASSPRGGGGNLAKNIQY
TRBJ1-3,TRBV19,ASSPGAGNTIY
TRBJ2-1,TRBV27,ASSSLRTSGMNEQF
TRBJ1-4,TRBV5-8,ATPRPEWALNEKLF
TRBJ2-5,TRBV28,ASRMGGPRETQY
TRBJ2-1,TRBV29-1,SVPVWGRAYNEQF
TRBJ1-5,TRBV7-5,VRSFSGLNSNQPQH
TRBJ2-7,TRBV5-6,ASRSQGREQY
TRBJ1-3,TRBV5-6,ASSLSFGGTGNTIY
TRBJ1-3,TRBV7-9,ASSLGSSGNTIY
TRBJ2-1,TRBV6-5,ASSYRAEQF
TRBJ1-2,TRBV9,ASSEGQGPVYGYT
TRBJ1-4,TRBV7-3,ASSLSIGQDNEKLF
TRBJ2-7,TRBV7-2,ASSLVPSGGAYEQY
TRBJ2-5,TRBV28,ASSQEGTQY
TRBJ2-1,TRBV27,ASSHLRVAGGGEQF
TRBJ1-2,TRBV7-3,ASSGDRGFGYT
TRBJ1-5,TRBV19,ASSNPRATQPQH
TRBJ1-5,TRBV7-9,ASSQENNQPQH
TRBJ2-1,TRBV5-1,ASTAGRNEQF
TRBJ1-2,TRBV28,ASSWGLRQGYGYT
TRBJ1-2,TRBV30,AGVGGGKDGYT
TRBJ2-3,TRBV2,ASSIAGGYSRQY
TRBJ1-5,TRBV6-1,ASSEAGNQPQH
TRBJ1-2,TRBV5-1,ASSPHDREWVYGYT
TRBJ2-7,TRBV6-1,ASSNGRFTYEQY
TRBJ2-2,TRBV7-9,ASSFAGTNTGELF